This TCR beta chain was sequenced in a study of blood T cells in healthy people across ages. Findings and caveats of the study: Researchers judged that diversity estimates from one million T cells fell short of true values.

PCR was performed a second time for about 6 to 12 cycles using a sample-barcoded 5' primer and a J-beta primer mix. With 12 random nucleotides, a template-switch adaptor tagged each individual cDNA molecule. From the 5' RACE reads, TCRdb called clonotypes with MiXCR, one entry per CDR3 protein. The sample records 1.2 million to 1.5 million distinct CDR3 sequences, 59% being singletons. About this clonotype: The target antigen is unknown.

There were at least 6 micrograms of total RNA extracted from every sample. This CDR3 is 18 amino acids long. Germline CDR1 reads MNHEY; CDR2 reads SVGEGT. Trimming removed 6 bases at V and 11 bases at J, with 34 bases between. The sample was blood. The chain recombines TRBV6-2 or TRBV6-3 with TRBJ2-5; TRBD1 might be the D (6 bases). This sequence originates from a man in his late teens or twenties in good health. The CDR3 sequence is CASSFRNKGLGRDNEQYF. The CDR3 DNA follows: TGTGCCAGCAGCTTTCGAAATAAGGGGCTGGGACGGGACAATGAGCAGTACTTC.